This TCR beta chain was documented in a study of blood T cells in healthy people across ages. Regarding the study as a whole: Investigators viewed diversity estimates from one million T cells as underestimates, the study reported. What prevented conclusive comparison of naive and antigen-experienced cells was that PBMCs were unsorted.

Details on this clonotype: The target antigen is unknown.

Then a second PCR, running about 6 to 11 cycles, was carried out with a sample-barcoded 5' primer and a J-beta primer mix. Each CDR3 protein gets one entry after TCRdb re-called the 5' RACE reads with MiXCR. The data contain more than 1,000,000 distinct CDR3 sequences, less than 25% of them seen just once; the ten biggest clones take up approximately 0.75%. The CDR3 is made up of 15 amino acids. From germline, CDR1 is LGHNA and CDR2 YSLEER. These sequences were also reported in another study, on T cells of mothers and their children. That investigation notes: A few healthy Caucasian mothers gave samples, and so did their six children. Reads recorded for TCR beta CDR3 numbered over 9.5 million per mother and about 3 million per child.

The chain combines TRBV4-3 with TRBJ2-5; D tentatively fits TRBD1 or TRBD2 (5 bases each). Matching the DNA end better, TRBJ2-7 makes the J call doubtful. Sequencing was carried out using blood. This TCR came from a girl between 2 and 10 years old in good health. DNA of the CDR3: TGCGCCAGCAGTCGATTCCGGGACGGATCCTACGAGCAGTACTTC. Residues: CASSRFRDGSYEQYF.